This T cell receptor beta chain was retrieved from a study of T cells after yellow fever vaccination. The CDR3 contains 16 residues. The V segment lost 1 base and the J segment 4 bases; nucleotides outside the gene matches: 5. Looked up from germline, CDR1 is SGHDT and CDR2 is YYEEEE. This clonotype was seen at least ten times. TCRdb re-called the 5' RACE reads with MiXCR, one entry per CDR3 protein. The repertoire includes some 240,000 distinct CDR3 sequences, roughly 4% of them detected once, and under 20% sits in the top ten. The sequencing used PBMCs, collected 15 days after the yellow fever booster vaccination. The source is a young man who received the YFV17D yellow fever vaccine. V usage is TRBV5-6 and J usage is TRBJ2-2, with 9 positions matching TRBD2. The CDR3 DNA sequence: TGTGCCAGCAGCTTGATAGCGGGGGAGCCCACCGGGGAGCTGTTTTTT. This translates into CASSLIAGEPTGELFF.